The 23 T cell receptor beta chains listed next were all sequenced from one sample in a study of blood T cell repertoires in COVID-19. This table comes from immunoSEQ multiplex PCR, and its TCRdb copy is limited to in-frame clones, with some not included. The sample comprises 130,000 or so clones, approximately 80% of which are singletons, and roughly 15% rests with the top ten. The sequenced sample consisted of peripheral blood. These receptors were taken from a man in his fifties or sixties with acute or convalescent COVID-19.

J is TRBJ1-1 and V is TRBV6-4; no firm D call. V gave up 7 bases and J gave up 1 base, with 13 bases separating them. The germline V gene encodes CDR1 MRHNA and CDR2 SNTAGT. This CDR3 comprises 14 residues. This CDR3 reads CASTQGPGNTEAFF. DNA for the CDR3: TGTGCCAGCACCCAAGGCCCAGGGAACACTGAAGCTTTCTTT.

The CDR3 protein is CASSSLSGGEETQYF. CDR3 in DNA: TGTGCCAGCAGTTCTCTTAGCGGGGGGGAAGAGACCCAGTACTTC. The chain is built from TRBV6-5 and TRBJ2-5, with TRBD2 identical over 11 bases. The V and J ends lost 4 bases and 3 bases, in that order; junction bases with no gene match: 4. CDR1 and CDR2 (germline): MNHEY, SVGAGI. The length of the CDR3 is 15 residues.

This chain connects TRBV19 to TRBJ2-7; TRBD1 matches at 11 bases. Unmatched junction bases numbered 4, after V lost 6 bases and J lost 3 bases. The CDR3 totals 14 residues. Looked up from germline, CDR1 is LNHDA and CDR2 is SQIVND (reference sequence). Here the CDR3 reads CASRKGQGDYEQYF. The CDR3 nucleotides are TGTGCCAGTAGAAAGGGACAGGGGGACTACGAGCAGTACTTC.

This chain joins TRBV6-2 or TRBV6-3 and TRBJ1-2, with 10 bases matching TRBD1. The junction had 5 bases not matched to a gene; V was cut back by 2 bases and J by 8 bases. The CDR3 runs to 14 residues. Germline CDR1 and CDR2: MNHEY and SVGEGT. The CDR3 spells CASSYLGQGDGYTF. In DNA, the CDR3 is TGTGCCAGCAGTTACCTCGGACAGGGGGACGGCTACACCTTC.

This clone was recorded once. The rearrangement links TRBV18 to TRBJ1-1; 9 bases fit TRBD1. This CDR3 region has 15 residues. Germline loops: CDR1 KGHSH, CDR2 LQKENI. V gave up 4 bases and J gave up 1 base; unmatched junction bases: 4. The CDR3, as DNA: TGTGCCAGCTCACAAAGGACAGGGGAGAACACTGAAGCTTTCTTT. Amino acids: CASSQRTGENTEAFF. Together with reference TRBV18 and TRBJ1-1, the CDR3 gives the full variable domain: NAGVMQNPRHLVRRRGQEARLRCSPMKGHSHVYWYRQLPEEGLKFMVYLQKENIIDESGMPKERFSAEFPKEGPSILRIQQVVRGDSAAYFCASSQRTGENTEAFFGQGTRLTVV.

This clone showed up many times. The chain combines TRBV5-1 with TRBJ2-5, with 10 positions matching TRBD2. CDR1 and CDR2 (germline): SGHRS, YFSETQ. The CDR3 has 14 amino acids. V lost 4 bases and J lost 5; bases outside the gene matches: 5. The CDR3 region has the DNA TGCGCCAGCAGCCAAGCGGGGGGGCCGGAGACCCAGTACTTC. Translation: CASSQAGGPETQYF.

This chain joins TRBV5-4 and TRBJ2-3; 8 bases line up with TRBD1. CDR1 and CDR2 from the germline V gene are SGHNT and YYREEE (reference sequence). Trimming removed 4 bases from V and 0 bases from J; junction bases left unmatched: 10. CDR3 length equals 17 residues. The CDR3 loop is CASSLDRVGFSTDTQYF. Here the CDR3 DNA reads TGTGCCAGCAGCCTGGACAGGGTGGGTTTTAGCACAGATACGCAGTATTTT. Full variable domain (rest looked up from reference TRBV5-4 and TRBJ2-3): ETGVTQSPTHLIKTRGQQVTLRCSSQSGHNTVSWYQQALGQGPQFIFQYYREEENGRGNFPPRFSGLQFPNYSSELNVNALELDDSALYLCASSLDRVGFSTDTQYFGPGTRLTVL.

The rearrangement joins TRBV7-2 to TRBJ1-6; TRBD1 matches 7 bases. The junction had 4 bases not matched to a gene; V was cut back by 1 base and J by 10 bases. Germline V gene data show CDR1 as SGHTA and CDR2 as FQGNSA. This CDR3 comprises 14 residues. This CDR3 reads CASSLGAGGSPLHF. DNA of the CDR3: TGTGCCAGCAGCTTAGGCGCAGGGGGATCACCCCTCCACTTT.

The CDR3 sequence is CASSAPKQVPGELFF. In DNA form, the CDR3 reads TGCGCCAGCAGTGCGCCAAAACAGGTCCCCGGGGAGCTGTTTTTT. The chain uses TRBV10-1 and TRBJ2-2, with TRBD1 as a possible D gene (5 bases). This CDR3 region has 15 residues. Trimming left V 4 bases short and J 6 bases short, with 15 bases between. Per germline, CDR1 WNHNN and CDR2 SYGVQD (reference sequence).

A few counts support this clone. The genes are TRBV5-1 and TRBJ2-2; D is possibly TRBD2 (5 bases). Germline CDR1 and CDR2: SGHRS and YFSETQ. The length of the CDR3 is 15 residues. V lost 5 bases to trimming and J lost 0 bases, with 11 bases between them. This CDR3 is CASSLAAANTGELFF. Written as DNA, the CDR3 is TGCGCCAGCAGTCTTGCAGCGGCGAACACCGGGGAGCTGTTTTTT.

The chain links TRBV7-8 to TRBJ1-2; 9 nucleotides match TRBD1. V was pared by 7 bases and J by 12 bases, with 12 bases of the junction left unmatched. CDR1 is SGHVS and CDR2 is FQNEAQ in the germline V gene. This CDR3 is built from 13 residues. The CDR3 loop is CASTLTGQGKHTF. The CDR3 DNA follows: TGTGCCAGCACCCTTACAGGACAGGGGAAACACACCTTC.

V and J are TRBV5-6 and TRBJ1-1, with D unclear. V lost 4 bases, J lost 1 base, and 8 bases lay in between. In germline, CDR1 is SGHDT, CDR2 YYEEEE. This CDR3 is 13 amino acids long. CDR3 region: CASSAYRNTEAFF. The CDR3 region has the DNA TGTGCCAGCAGCGCTTACAGGAACACTGAAGCTTTCTTT.

This clone was seen only a few times. The V call is TRBV7-8, the J call TRBJ1-5; TRBD1 matches 9 bases. CDR1 is SGHVS and CDR2 is FQNEAQ in the germline V gene. CDR3 length: 15 residues. V lost 4 bases and J lost 6; bases outside the gene matches: 7. As DNA, the CDR3 is TGTGCCAGCAGCTCGGGACAGGGAGGGGGTCAGCCCCAGCATTTT. It specifies CASSSGQGGGQPQHF. Filled out from reference TRBV7-8 and TRBJ1-5, the complete variable domain reads GAGVSQSPRYKVAKRGQDVALRCDPISGHVSLFWYQQALGQGPEFLTYFQNEAQLDKSGLPSDRFFAERPEGSVSTLKIQRTQQEDSAVYLCASSSGQGGGQPQHFGDGTRLSIL.

The chain combines TRBV9 with TRBJ1-4; tentatively, D is TRBD1 (5 bases). Germline lookup yields CDR1 SGDLS and CDR2 YYNGEE. CDR3 length equals 15 residues. V shed 3 bases and J shed 4 bases, with 13 bases lying between them. CDR3 in amino acids: CASSEPGEDNEKLFF. As DNA, the CDR3 is TGTGCCAGCAGCGAACCGGGGGAGGATAATGAAAAACTGTTTTTT.

The chain uses TRBV5-4 and TRBJ1-1; maybe TRBD1 (5 bases). Germline loops: CDR1 SGHNT, CDR2 YYREEE (reference sequence). V shed 0 bases and J shed 0 bases, with 12 bases lying between them. This CDR3 region has 16 residues. The CDR3 nucleotides are TGTGCCAGCAGCTTGGAACCAAGACAGTTGAACACTGAAGCTTTCTTT. Translation: CASSLEPRQLNTEAFF.

The J gene is TRBJ2-3, the V gene TRBV7-2; TRBD2 aligns across 9 bases. The ends lost 6 bases at V and 2 bases at J; junction bases unmatched: 15. Looked up from germline, CDR1 is SGHTA and CDR2 is FQGNSA. The CDR3 has 18 amino acids. DNA of the CDR3: TGTGCCAGCAGTCTCCCTTCTCGGACTAGCGCCCCCACAGATACGCAGTATTTT. Amino acid sequence: CASSLPSRTSAPTDTQYF.

The V call is TRBV5-5, the J call TRBJ2-5; D is unclear. V lost 5 bases to trimming and J lost 2 bases, with 7 bases between them. The CDR3 runs 12 residues. Germline V gene sequence: CDR1 SGHKS, CDR2 YYEKEE (reference sequence). CDR3 in DNA: TGTGCCAGCAGTTTCGTACAAGAGACCCAGTACTTC. It translates to CASSFVQETQYF. Full variable domain (outside the CDR3, taken from reference TRBV5-5 and TRBJ2-5): DAGVTQSPTHLIKTRGQQVTLRCSPISGHKSVSWYQQVLGQGPQFIFQYYEKEERGRGNFPDRFSARQFPNYSSELNVNALLLGDSALYLCASSFVQETQYFGPGTRLLVL.

The gene calls are TRBV29-1 and TRBJ2-7; D is possibly TRBD2 (6 bases). The CDR3 totals 16 residues. CDR1 is SQVTM and CDR2 is ANQGSEA in the germline V gene. The V end was cut by 2 bases, the J end by 7 bases, with 24 bases between. CDR3 DNA: TGCAGCGTTGAAAGGATGGAGGGGACCCGAGGAGAGGAGCAGTACTTC. Its protein product is CSVERMEGTRGEEQYF.

In its sample, this clone was seen once. This rearrangement joins TRBV5-8 to TRBJ1-3; TRBD1 matches 7 bases. V lost 3 bases, J lost 2 bases, and 5 bases stayed unmatched. Germline loops: CDR1 SGHTS, CDR2 YDEGEE. The CDR3 spans 15 residues. CDR3 sequence: CASSYRQGPGNTIYF. The CDR3, as DNA: TGTGCCAGCAGCTACCGACAGGGCCCTGGAAACACCATATATTTT.

This clone has just a few counts. The chain couples TRBV7-3 to TRBJ2-2; 7 positions match TRBD2. The germline gives CDR1 SGHTA, CDR2 FQGTGA. V lost 4 bases, J lost 0 bases, and 11 bases stayed unmatched. The CDR3 totals 18 residues. CDR3 nucleotide sequence: TGTGCCAGCAGCTCCAAGGGTACTGGGACTACGAACACCGGGGAGCTGTTTTTT. It yields the protein CASSSKGTGTTNTGELFF.

V and J are TRBV3-1 (or the pseudogene TRBV3-2) and TRBJ1-2; possible D gene TRBD1, 6 bases. In germline, CDR1 is LGHDT, CDR2 YNNKEL (reference sequence). V was clipped by 3 bases and J by 8 bases, with 13 bases between them. CDR3 size: 13 residues. The CDR3 here is CASSHLGGEGYTF. The CDR3 coding sequence is TGTGCCAGCAGCCATTTAGGGGGTGAGGGCTACACCTTC.

This clone was observed a single time. The chain recombines TRBV5-6 with TRBJ1-6; D call uncertain. Germline loops: CDR1 SGHDT, CDR2 YYEEEE. With 3 bases removed from V and 7 bases from J, the gap between germline ends came to 11 bases. This CDR3 spans 14 amino acids. The CDR3, as DNA: TGTGCCAGCAGCTCAGTAGCGGTCAATTCACCCCTCCACTTT. Protein: CASSSVAVNSPLHF.

The rearrangement joins TRBV28 to TRBJ1-6, with D maybe TRBD1 (5 bases). V shed 7 bases and J shed 9 bases, with 16 bases lying between them. Germline CDR1 reads MDHEN; CDR2 reads SYDVKM. This CDR3 has 14 residues. The CDR3 loop is CASNLAQGGSPLHF. CDR3 sequence (DNA): TGTGCCAGCAACCTGGCCCAGGGTGGTTCACCCCTCCACTTT.